Detailed here is one TCR beta chain. This sample was taken from a study of blood T cell repertoires in COVID-19. The CDR3 has 13 residues. Per germline, CDR1 SNHLY and CDR2 FYNNEI. Trimming stripped 4 bases from V and 7 bases from J, with 13 bases between. Data came from immunoSEQ multiplex PCR; TCRdb stores just in-frame clones and leaves some out. The data contain hundreds of thousands of clones, around 85% of them singletons. The sequence came from a middle-aged man with COVID-19, enrolled during active disease. The chain uses TRBV2 and TRBJ1-2; no definite D call. The specimen was peripheral blood. The CDR3: CASSGPSIPGYTF. The DNA for the CDR3 is TGTGCCAGCAGTGGCCCGAGTATCCCTGGCTACACCTTC.